This TCR beta chain was sequenced for a study of blood T cell repertoires in COVID-19. At the level of the study: The samples span acute and convalescent COVID-19 from the United States, Italy and Spain. PBMCs, B-cell-depleted T cells, or T cells were the source of the cDNA or gDNA that made up the material.

The repertoire was sequenced with immunoSEQ multiplex PCR; TCRdb's copy has only in-frame clones and lacks some. The data show fewer than 150,000 clones, approximately 83% seen once. Source material: peripheral blood. The TCR originated in a woman aged 45-65 years who had recovered from COVID-19.

The CDR3 reads CASSQDRNSGNTIYF. The CDR3 nucleotides are TGTGCCAGCAGCCAAGACAGGAACTCTGGAAACACCATATATTTT. This chain links TRBV3-1 (or the pseudogene TRBV3-2) with TRBJ1-3; no reliable D call. The CDR3 runs 15 residues. The germline V gene has CDR1 LGHDT and CDR2 YNNKEL (reference sequence). V shed 0 bases and J shed 0 bases, with 6 bases lying between them.